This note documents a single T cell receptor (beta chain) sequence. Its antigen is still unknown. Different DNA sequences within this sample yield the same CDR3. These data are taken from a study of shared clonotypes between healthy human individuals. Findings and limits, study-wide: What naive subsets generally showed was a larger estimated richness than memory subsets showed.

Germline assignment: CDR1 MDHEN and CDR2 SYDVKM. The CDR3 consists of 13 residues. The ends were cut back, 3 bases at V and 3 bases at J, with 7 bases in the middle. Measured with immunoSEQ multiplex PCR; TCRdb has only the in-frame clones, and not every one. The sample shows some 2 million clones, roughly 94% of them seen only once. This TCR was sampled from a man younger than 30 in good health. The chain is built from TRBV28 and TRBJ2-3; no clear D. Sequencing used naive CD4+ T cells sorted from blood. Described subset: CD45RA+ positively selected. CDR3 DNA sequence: TGTGCCAGCAGTTTCGGTTCGACAGATACGCAGTATTTT. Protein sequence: CASSFGSTDTQYF.